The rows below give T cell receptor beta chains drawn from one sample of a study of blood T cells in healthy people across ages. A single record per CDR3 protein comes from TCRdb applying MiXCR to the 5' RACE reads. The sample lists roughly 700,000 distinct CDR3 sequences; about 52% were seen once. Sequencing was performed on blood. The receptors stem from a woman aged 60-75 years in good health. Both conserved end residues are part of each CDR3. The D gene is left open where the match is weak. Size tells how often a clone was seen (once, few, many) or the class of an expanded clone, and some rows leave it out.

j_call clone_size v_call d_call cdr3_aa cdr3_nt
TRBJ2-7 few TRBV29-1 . CSVVHQYEQYF TGCAGCGTCGTACACCAGTACGAGCAGTACTTC
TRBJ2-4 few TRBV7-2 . CASRSSGDIQYF TGTGCCAGCAGATCAAGCGGTGACATTCAGTACTTC
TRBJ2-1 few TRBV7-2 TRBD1 CASSSRDRVGEQFF TGTGCCAGCAGCTCCCGGGACAGGGTGGGTGAGCAGTTCTTC
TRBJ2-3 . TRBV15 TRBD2 CATSRGATSPADTQYF TGTGCCACCAGCAGAGGGGCGACTAGCCCCGCAGATACGCAGTATTTT
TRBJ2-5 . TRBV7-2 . CASSFGPGEQYF TGTGCCAGCAGCTTCGGTCCGGGGGAGCAGTACTTC
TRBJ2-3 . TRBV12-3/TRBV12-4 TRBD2 CASNPSGASTDTQYF TGTGCCAGCAACCCTAGCGGGGCGAGCACAGATACGCAGTATTTT
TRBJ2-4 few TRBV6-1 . CASTGGGIGENIQYF TGTGCCAGCACCGGAGGTGGAATCGGGGAAAACATTCAGTACTTC
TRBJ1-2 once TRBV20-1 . CSARGVYDYTF TGCAGTGCTAGAGGGGTCTATGACTACACCTTC
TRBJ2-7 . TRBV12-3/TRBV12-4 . CASSPGRDRVYEQYF TGTGCCAGCAGCCCCGGGCGGGACAGAGTCTACGAGCAGTACTTC
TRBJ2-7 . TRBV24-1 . CATSDTAGGPPYEQYF TGTGCCACCAGTGATACCGCTGGAGGCCCCCCTTACGAGCAGTACTTC
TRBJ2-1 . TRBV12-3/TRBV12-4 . CASTPGPNGQGTYNEQFF TGTGCCAGCACCCCCGGGCCGAATGGGCAGGGGACCTACAATGAGCAGTTCTTC
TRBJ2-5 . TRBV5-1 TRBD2 CASSLRTSGSSETQYF TGCGCCAGCAGTCTACGGACTAGCGGGAGTTCGGAGACCCAGTACTTC
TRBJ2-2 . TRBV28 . CASSFPGSTGELFF TGTGCCAGCAGTTTCCCGGGTAGCACCGGGGAGCTGTTTTTT
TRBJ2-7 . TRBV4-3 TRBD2 CASSQDLAGEYEQYF TGCGCCAGCAGCCAAGACCTAGCGGGAGAGTACGAGCAGTACTTC
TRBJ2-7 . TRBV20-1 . CSFGGVSPNEQYF TGCAGTTTTGGGGGAGTTTCCCCCAATGAGCAGTACTTC
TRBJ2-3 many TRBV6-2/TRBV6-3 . CASSPTGDTQYF TGTGCCAGCAGTCCGACGGGAGATACGCAGTATTTT
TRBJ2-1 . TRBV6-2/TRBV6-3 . CASRPVGAGEQFF TGTGCCAGCAGACCCGTAGGGGCTGGTGAGCAGTTCTTC
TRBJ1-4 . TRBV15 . CATSRDPQAGYEKLFF TGTGCCACCAGCAGAGATCCTCAGGCGGGATATGAAAAACTGTTTTTT
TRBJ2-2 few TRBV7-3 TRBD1 CASSLRFGQGFGELFF TGTGCCAGCAGCTTAAGATTCGGACAGGGGTTCGGGGAGCTGTTTTTT
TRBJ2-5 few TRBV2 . CASERETQYF TGTGCCAGCGAAAGAGAGACCCAGTACTTC
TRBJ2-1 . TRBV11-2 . CASSPTRTNNEQFF TGTGCCAGCAGCCCAACCCGGACTAATAATGAGCAGTTCTTC
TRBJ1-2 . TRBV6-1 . CASLTGSGYTF TGTGCCAGCTTAACAGGGAGTGGCTACACCTTC
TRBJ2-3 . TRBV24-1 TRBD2 CATSTSGSTDTQYF TGTGCCACCAGTACTAGCGGTAGCACAGATACGCAGTATTTT
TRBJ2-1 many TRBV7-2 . CASSLVTSSHNEQFF TGTGCCAGCAGCTTAGTCACTAGCTCCCACAATGAGCAGTTCTTC
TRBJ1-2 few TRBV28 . CASAPARGQGYGYTF TGTGCCAGCGCCCCCGCGAGGGGTCAGGGCTATGGCTACACCTTC
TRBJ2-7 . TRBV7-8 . CASSATDYEQYF TGTGCCAGCAGCGCCACAGACTACGAGCAGTACTTC
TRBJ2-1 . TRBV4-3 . CASSQEVPGGYNEQFF TGCGCCAGCAGCCAAGAGGTCCCAGGGGGGTACAATGAGCAGTTCTTC
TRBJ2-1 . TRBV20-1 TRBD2 CSAPRTSGGNEQFF TGCAGTGCTCCCCGGACTAGCGGGGGCAATGAGCAGTTCTTC
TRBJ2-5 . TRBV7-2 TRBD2 CASSKNVAGGQGTQYF TGTGCCAGCAGCAAAAACGTAGCGGGAGGGCAGGGGACCCAGTACTTC
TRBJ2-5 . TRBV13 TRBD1 CASSGQEAQYF TGTGCCAGCAGCGGACAGGAGGCCCAGTACTTT
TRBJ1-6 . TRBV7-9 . CASSLAGSDSPLHF TGTGCCAGCAGCTTAGCGGGCTCCGACTCACCCCTCCACTTT
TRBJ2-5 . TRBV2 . CASSQPETGRGTQYF TGTGCCAGCAGCCAGCCTGAGACCGGACGAGGGACCCAGTACTTC
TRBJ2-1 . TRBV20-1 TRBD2 CSARESGRHPLQFF TGCAGTGCCAGGGAGAGCGGGAGACACCCATTGCAGTTCTTC
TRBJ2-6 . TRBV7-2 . CASSAAGAGANVLTF TGTGCCAGCAGCGCTGCAGGGGCTGGGGCCAACGTCCTGACTTTC
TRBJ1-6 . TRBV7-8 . CASSPWGEGGSNSPLHF TGTGCCAGCAGCCCCTGGGGTGAAGGGGGAAGTAATTCACCCCTCCACTTT
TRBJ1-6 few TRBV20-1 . CSASHRQTFNSPLHF TGCAGTGCTAGTCATCGGCAGACTTTTAATTCACCCCTCCACTTT
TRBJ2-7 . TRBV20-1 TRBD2 CSSLDGTSGSYGQYF TGCAGTTCCCTAGACGGGACTAGCGGATCCTACGGGCAGTACTTC
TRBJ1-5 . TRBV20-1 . CSARDETRNQPQHF TGCAGTGCTAGAGATGAGACAAGAAATCAGCCCCAGCATTTT
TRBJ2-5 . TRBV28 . CASSFLTPYNEQYF TGTGCCAGCAGTTTCTTGACACCCTACAATGAGCAGTACTTC
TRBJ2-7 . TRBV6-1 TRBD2 CASIAGTSGGYEQYF TGTGCCAGCATCGCCGGGACTAGCGGGGGCTACGAGCAGTACTTC
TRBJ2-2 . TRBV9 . CASSVMGNTGELFF TGTGCCAGCAGCGTTATGGGGAACACCGGGGAGCTGTTTTTT
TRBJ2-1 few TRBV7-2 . CASSLRITADEQFF TGTGCCAGCAGCTTACGAATCACTGCCGATGAGCAGTTCTTC
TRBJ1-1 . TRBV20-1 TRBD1 CSARGLGRGNGGNTEAFF TGCAGTGCTAGAGGATTAGGCAGGGGGAACGGGGGAAACACTGAAGCTTTCTTT
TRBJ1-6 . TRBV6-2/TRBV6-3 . CASGFGTSYNSPLHF TGTGCCAGCGGATTTGGGACATCGTATAATTCACCCCTCCACTTT
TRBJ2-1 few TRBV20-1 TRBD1 CSASGLRPGSIVGTGGFNEQFF TGCAGTGCTAGTGGTTTGAGGCCAGGATCGATTGTGGGGACAGGGGGTTTCAATGAGCAGTTCTTC
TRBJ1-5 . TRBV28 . CASRGRASYSNQPQHF TGTGCCAGCAGGGGTAGGGCCAGTTATAGCAATCAGCCCCAGCATTTT
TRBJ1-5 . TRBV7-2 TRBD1 CASSTIRRDRGRQPQHF TGTGCCAGCAGCACTATCCGACGAGACAGGGGGCGACAGCCCCAGCATTTT
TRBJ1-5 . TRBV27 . CASSYRNSNQPQHF TGTGCCAGCAGTTACAGGAATAGCAATCAGCCCCAGCATTTT
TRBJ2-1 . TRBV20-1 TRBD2 CSAINTGTSGNNEQFF TGCAGTGCTATTAACACCGGGACTAGCGGAAACAATGAGCAGTTCTTC
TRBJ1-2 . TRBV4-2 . CASSQGEIYGYTF TGTGCCAGCAGCCAAGGGGAGATCTATGGCTACACCTTC
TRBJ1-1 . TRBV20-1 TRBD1 CSAKSGGSGVGTEAFF TGCAGTGCAAAGTCAGGGGGCTCTGGGGTGGGCACTGAAGCTTTCTTT
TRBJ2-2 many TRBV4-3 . CASSQEWATGELFF TGCGCCAGCAGCCAAGAGTGGGCCACCGGGGAGCTGTTTTTT
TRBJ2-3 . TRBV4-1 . CASSQVFGTDTQYF TGCGCCAGCAGCCAAGTCTTCGGCACAGATACGCAGTATTTT
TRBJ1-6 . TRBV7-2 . CASSSTIGGGYNSPLHF TGTGCCAGCAGCTCTACTATAGGCGGGGGCTATAATTCACCCCTCCACTTT